This T cell receptor (beta chain) was documented in a study of T-cell memory formation after mild COVID-19. The study's findings and limits: The CD4+ clones that contracted clustered mainly within CM and EM, and the CD8+ clones concentrated in EMRA. Clones contracting over day 15 to 85 were CD4/CD8 balanced, with later expanders leaning CD4+.

TCRdb fed the 5' RACE reads into MiXCR, producing one record per CDR3 protein. The repertoire holds 140,000 or so distinct CDR3 sequences, with around 5.8% as singletons. V was trimmed by 4 bases and J by 5 bases, leaving 12 bases between them. The germline V gene has CDR1 LGHDT and CDR2 YNNKEL (reference sequence). The CDR3 contains 14 residues. This clonotype appeared many times. The antigen remains unidentified. The chain carries TRBV3-1 and TRBJ2-1; D is possibly TRBD1 (6 bases). The receptor's source is an adult woman who had mild COVID-19 (a few samples of this study predate the infection). Cell type and time point are not known. Specimen: PBMCs or a T cell subset sorted from them (not recorded which). The CDR3, as DNA: TGTGCCAGCAGCCGGACCACAGGGAACAATGAGCAGTTCTTC. The encoded protein is CASSRTTGNNEQFF.